This T cell receptor (beta chain) derives from a study of untreated major depressive disorder. Profiled with immunoSEQ multiplex PCR; TCRdb holds only in-frame clones, not every one. The data contain around 20,000 clones, around 93% of them singletons. Each donor gave around 32 ml of EDTA blood. Germline V lookup: CDR1 SGDLS, CDR2 YYNGEE. The CDR3 is 16 residues long. Trimming at V came to 0 bases and at J to 4 bases, leaving 5 bases not matched to a gene. Details on this clone: Its specificity is not known.

Findings and limits, study-wide: The small study sample limits how generally findings apply. Compared with controls, depressed patients showed more TRBV05-01 (Vbeta 5.1) usage in CD4+ T cells.

This receptor was taken from a young man in good health. The chain is built from TRBV9 and TRBJ2-1; 9 bases are a match to TRBD2. Sequencing used CD4+ T cells from PBMCs. CDR3 sequence reads: CASSVDPSGAYNEQFF. CDR3 sequence (DNA): TGTGCCAGCAGCGTAGACCCTAGCGGGGCATACAATGAGCAGTTCTTC.